Below are 7 T cell receptor beta chains sequenced from a single sample in a study of CD8+ T cells in alopecia areata. As for treatment: oral pan-JAK inhibitor, 5-10 mg twice daily. Extracted RNA was reverse transcribed, and the resulting cDNA served as sequencing template. Only in-frame clones appear in the TCRdb table, and some are missing; sequencing was by immunoSEQ multiplex PCR. In the table there are 150,000 or so clones, approximately 90% of which are singletons. Specimen: CD8+ T cells sorted from blood, collected at week 4, from a patient treated with tofacitinib. These receptors came from a human donor with alopecia areata.

The chain uses TRBV18 and TRBJ1-4, with D unresolved. Trimming removed 1 base at V and 4 bases at J, with 13 bases between. There are 16 residues in the CDR3. Germline V CDR1 and CDR2: KGHSH, LQKENI. The CDR3 protein is CASSPLAGVGNEKLFF. CDR3 nucleotides: TGTGCCAGCTCACCACTTGCGGGTGTCGGTAATGAAAAACTGTTTTTT.

The chain couples TRBV27 to TRBJ2-7; TRBD1 agrees at 9 bases. After removal of 5 bases from V and 6 bases from J, the junction contained 8 bases not matched to a gene. CDR3 length: 14 amino acids. Per germline, CDR1 MNHEY and CDR2 SMNVEV (reference sequence). CDR3 in DNA: TGTGCCAGCAGTGGGGACAGGGTTAATGTCGAGCAGTACTTC. Translating gives CASSGDRVNVEQYF.

V usage is TRBV30 and J usage is TRBJ2-3; D remains unclear. Trimming shortened V by 1 base and J by 0 bases, and 8 bases separated the two germline ends. The CDR3 extends over 14 amino acids. Germline V gene lookup returns CDR1 GTSNPN and CDR2 SVGIG (reference sequence). The CDR3 DNA reads TGTGCCTGGAGTGAGGTGTCGAGCACAGATACGCAGTATTTT. It encodes CAWSEVSSTDTQYF.

The gene calls are TRBV5-4 and TRBJ1-1, with D perhaps TRBD1 (6 bases). CDR1 and CDR2 (germline): SGHNT, YYREEE (reference sequence). The germline V and J ends were trimmed by 7 bases and 4 bases, with 20 bases remaining between them. The CDR3 length is 15 residues. CDR3 in DNA: TGTGCCAGCGGCCATTCAGGGGAAGGGGGCACTGAAGCTTTCTTT. It codes for CASGHSGEGGTEAFF.

The table lists this clone with a count of one. The chain combines TRBV10-2 with TRBJ2-5; no definite D call. V dropped 7 bases and J dropped 2 bases, with 14 bases sitting between them. Germline loops: CDR1 WSHSY, CDR2 SAAADI. The CDR3 spans 14 residues. The CDR3 DNA is TGCGCCAGCACTATACGGACGGAGCAAGAGACCCAGTACTTC. The encoded protein is CASTIRTEQETQYF.

This clone was recorded a few times. The rearrangement links TRBV29-1 to TRBJ2-5, with D maybe TRBD2 (5 bases). The germline V and J ends were trimmed by 7 bases and 1 base, with 13 bases remaining between them. This CDR3 spans 13 amino acids. The germline gives CDR1 SQVTM, CDR2 ANQGSEA. CDR3 DNA sequence: TGCAGCGCCCAGTACCGGGGCCAAGAGACCCAGTACTTC. Translation gives CSAQYRGQETQYF.

In this sample, this clone turned up once. At the DNA level, this CDR3 is encoded by other sequences in the same sample as well. The genes are TRBV7-9 and TRBJ2-7; 11 bases are shared with TRBD1. This CDR3 comprises 14 residues. The V gene end was trimmed by 5 bases and the J gene end by 4 bases; junction bases not matched to a gene: 4. The germline V gene encodes CDR1 SEHNR and CDR2 FQNEAQ (reference sequence). CDR3 amino acids: CASSPRDRGYEQYF. CDR3 sequence (DNA): TGTGCCAGCAGCCCCCGGGACAGGGGGTACGAGCAGTACTTC.